These 8 T cell receptor beta chains originate from one sample sequenced in a study of control samples from healthy donors and cancer patients (dated by TCRdb to about 2020). The library was obtained by the immunoSEQ multiplex PCR assay. TCRdb retrieved this table from immuneACCESS and kept in-frame rearrangements only. Not all clones are present; in checked studies, unresolved V genes account for under half, and no reason is known for the remainder. The sample contains 25,000 to 30,000 clones, 80% to 90% of them found a single time. 1.6% of the sample comes from the top ten. Sequencing was done on a sample of PBMCs. These receptors were taken from a woman between 35 and 50 years old with lung cancer.

The chain employs TRBV5-1 and TRBJ1-5, with a tentative D call TRBD1 (6 bases). The length of the CDR3 is 16 residues. Germline V gene sequence: CDR1 SGHRS, CDR2 YFSETQ. V dropped 0 bases and J dropped 2 bases, with 12 bases sitting between them. CDR3 loop: CASSLEGGGGNQPQHF. Here the CDR3 DNA reads TGCGCCAGCAGCTTGGAAGGCGGGGGCGGCAATCAGCCCCAGCATTTT.

This chain links TRBV18 with TRBJ2-7, with D maybe TRBD1 (6 bases). Trimming stripped 1 base from V and 4 bases from J, with 17 bases between. There are 16 residues in the CDR3. Germline V gives CDR1 KGHSH, CDR2 LQKENI. In nucleotides, the CDR3 is TGTGCCAGCTCACCACTTTCTTCAGGGCAGGGGTACGAGCAGTACTTC. Its translation is CASSPLSSGQGYEQYF.

The chain employs TRBV11-1 and TRBJ1-1, with D uncertain. The CDR3 has 15 residues. The germline V gene encodes CDR1 SGHAT and CDR2 FQDESV (reference sequence). V lost 1 base to trimming and J lost 3 bases, with 12 bases between them. The CDR3 DNA reads TGTGCCAGCAGCTTAGATTCTTTTCTGGACACTGAAGCTTTCTTT. Translation gives CASSLDSFLDTEAFF.

The rearrangement uses TRBV25-1 and TRBJ2-3; 11 bases align to TRBD2. Germline assignment: CDR1 MGHDK and CDR2 SYGVNS. CDR3 size: 16 residues. The trim removed 3 bases at V and 5 bases at J, leaving 7 bases unmatched. As DNA, the CDR3 is TGTGCCAGCAGTGATGGCCTAGCGGGGGGCCTAGATACGCAGTATTTT. Its protein is CASSDGLAGGLDTQYF. Combining the CDR3 with reference TRBV25-1 and TRBJ2-3 gives the whole variable domain EADIYQTPRYLVIGTGKKITLECSQTMGHDKMYWYQQDPGMELHLIHYSYGVNSTEKGDLSSESTVSRIRTEHFPLTLESARPSHTSQYLCASSDGLAGGLDTQYFGPGTRLTVL.

V gene TRBV30 combines with J gene TRBJ1-4; 9 nucleotides agree with TRBD1. The CDR3 is 14 amino acids. The ends lost 0 bases at V and 7 bases at J; junction bases unmatched: 3. In germline, CDR1 is GTSNPN, CDR2 SVGIG (reference sequence). CDR3 bases: TGTGCCTGGAGTGTTCGGGGACAGGGTGAAAAACTGTTTTTT. Translated: CAWSVRGQGEKLFF.

The CDR3 reads CATSDPEQGITDTQYF. The CDR3 nucleotides read TGTGCCACCAGTGATCCAGAACAGGGTATCACAGATACGCAGTATTTT. The V and J genes are TRBV24-1 and TRBJ2-3; possibly TRBD1 for D (6 bases). V gave up 3 bases and J gave up 2 bases, with 14 bases separating them. Germline-derived CDR1 and CDR2 are KGHDR and SFDVKD. The CDR3 is 16 residues long.

This chain links TRBV6-2 or TRBV6-3 with TRBJ2-1, with D hard to call. This CDR3 comprises 12 residues. V dropped 3 bases and J dropped 10 bases, with 10 bases sitting between them. Germline CDR1 and CDR2: MNHEY and SVGEGT. CDR3 loop: CASSYGWAEQFF. CDR3 sequence (DNA): TGTGCCAGCAGTTATGGTTGGGCCGAGCAGTTCTTC.

This rearrangement joins TRBV7-2 to TRBJ1-1, with D uncertain. Trimming left V 0 bases short and J 6 bases short, with 14 bases between. The CDR3 is 15 residues long. Germline lookup yields CDR1 SGHTA and CDR2 FQGNSA. The CDR3 DNA sequence: TGTGCCAGCAGCTTAGCTGGGCAGTTAGCAGCTGAAGCTTTCTTT. It encodes CASSLAGQLAAEAFF. Drawing the rest from reference TRBV7-2 and TRBJ1-1, the complete variable domain is GAGVSQSPSNKVTEKGKDVELRCDPISGHTALYWYRQSLGQGLEFLIYFQGNSAPDKSGLPSDRFSAERTGGSVSTLTIQRTQQEDSAVYLCASSLAGQLAAEAFFGQGTRLTVV.